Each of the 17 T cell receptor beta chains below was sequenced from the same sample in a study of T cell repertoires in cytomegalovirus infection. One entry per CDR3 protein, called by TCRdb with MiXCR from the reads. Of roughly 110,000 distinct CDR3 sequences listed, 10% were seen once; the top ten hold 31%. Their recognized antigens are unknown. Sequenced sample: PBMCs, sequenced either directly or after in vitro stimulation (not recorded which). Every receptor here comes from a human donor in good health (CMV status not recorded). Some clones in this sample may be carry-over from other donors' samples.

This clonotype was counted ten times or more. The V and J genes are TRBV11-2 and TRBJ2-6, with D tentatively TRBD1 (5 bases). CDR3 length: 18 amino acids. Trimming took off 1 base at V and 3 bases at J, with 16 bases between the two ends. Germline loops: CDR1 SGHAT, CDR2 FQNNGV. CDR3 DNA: TGTGCCAGCAGCTTAGTGGCACAGGCCCTGGGTGGGGCCAACGTCCTGACTTTC. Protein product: CASSLVAQALGGANVLTF.

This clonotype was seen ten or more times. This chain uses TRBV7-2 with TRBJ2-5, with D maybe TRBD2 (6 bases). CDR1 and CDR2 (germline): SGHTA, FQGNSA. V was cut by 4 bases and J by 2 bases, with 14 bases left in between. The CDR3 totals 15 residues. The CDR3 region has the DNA TGTGCCAGCAGCTCTCAGCGGGCCCTTCAAGAGACCCAGTACTTC. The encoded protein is CASSSQRALQETQYF.

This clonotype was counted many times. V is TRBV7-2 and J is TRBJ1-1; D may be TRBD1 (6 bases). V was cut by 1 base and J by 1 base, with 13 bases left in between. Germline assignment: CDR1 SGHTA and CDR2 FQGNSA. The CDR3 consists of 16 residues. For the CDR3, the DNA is TGTGCCAGCAGCTTAGGGGTAACAGGGACGAACACTGAAGCTTTCTTT. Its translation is CASSLGVTGTNTEAFF.

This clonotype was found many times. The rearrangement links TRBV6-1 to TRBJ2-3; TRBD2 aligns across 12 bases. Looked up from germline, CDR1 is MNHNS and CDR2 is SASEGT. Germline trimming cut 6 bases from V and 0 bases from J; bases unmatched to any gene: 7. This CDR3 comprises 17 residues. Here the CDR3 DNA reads TGTGCCAGCAGATTCCTACTAGCGGGAGGAAGCACAGATACGCAGTATTTT. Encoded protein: CASRFLLAGGSTDTQYF.

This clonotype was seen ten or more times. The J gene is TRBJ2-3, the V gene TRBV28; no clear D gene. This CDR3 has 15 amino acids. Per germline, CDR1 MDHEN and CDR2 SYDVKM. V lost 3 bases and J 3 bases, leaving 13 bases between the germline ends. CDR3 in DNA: TGTGCCAGCAGTTTCGGCCCCGGTGGTACAGATACGCAGTATTTT. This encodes CASSFGPGGTDTQYF.

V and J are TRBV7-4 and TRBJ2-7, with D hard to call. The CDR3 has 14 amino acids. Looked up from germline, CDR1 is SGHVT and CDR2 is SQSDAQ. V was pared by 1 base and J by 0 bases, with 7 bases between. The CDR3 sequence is CASSLGVSSYEQYF. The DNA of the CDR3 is TGTGCCAGCAGCTTAGGTGTCAGCTCCTACGAGCAGTACTTC.

The CDR3 loop is CSVRRGRDTEAFF. DNA of the CDR3: TGCAGCGTCAGAAGGGGGAGGGACACTGAAGCTTTCTTT. The chain carries TRBV29-1 and TRBJ1-1, with TRBD1 as a possible D gene (6 bases). V was cut by 6 bases and J by 3 bases, with 14 bases left in between. Germline assignment: CDR1 SQVTM and CDR2 ANQGSEA. This CDR3 contains 13 residues.

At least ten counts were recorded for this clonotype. The CDR3 here is CASTPGAMNTEAFF. CDR3 in DNA: TGTGCCAGCACCCCGGGGGCCATGAACACTGAAGCTTTCTTT. The V call is TRBV28, the J call TRBJ1-1, with D perhaps TRBD1 (6 bases). The CDR3 consists of 14 residues. Germline values: CDR1 MDHEN, CDR2 SYDVKM. V lost 7 bases, J lost 0 bases, and 12 bases lay in between.

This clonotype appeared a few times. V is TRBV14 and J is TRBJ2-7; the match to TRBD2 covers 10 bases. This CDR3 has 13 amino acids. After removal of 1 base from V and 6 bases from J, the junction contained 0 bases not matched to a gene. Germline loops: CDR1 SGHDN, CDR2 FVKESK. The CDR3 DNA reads TGTGCCAGCAGCCAAGTAGCGGGAGGCGAGCAGTACGTC. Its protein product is CASSQVAGGEQYV.

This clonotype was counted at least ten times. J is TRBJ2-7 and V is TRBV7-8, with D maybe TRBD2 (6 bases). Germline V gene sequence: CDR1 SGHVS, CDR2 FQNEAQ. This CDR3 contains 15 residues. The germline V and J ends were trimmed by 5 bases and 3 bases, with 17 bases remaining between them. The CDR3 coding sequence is TGTGCCAGCAGCGACTCGGGACTGGAACGCTACGAGCAGTACTTC. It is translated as CASSDSGLERYEQYF.

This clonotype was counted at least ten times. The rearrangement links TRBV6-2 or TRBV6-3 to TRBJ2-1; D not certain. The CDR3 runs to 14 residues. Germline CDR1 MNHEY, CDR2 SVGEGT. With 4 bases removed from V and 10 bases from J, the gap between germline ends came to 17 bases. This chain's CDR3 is CASSSLRPTDEQFF. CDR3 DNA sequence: TGTGCCAGCAGTTCCCTGCGGCCAACCGACGAGCAGTTCTTC.

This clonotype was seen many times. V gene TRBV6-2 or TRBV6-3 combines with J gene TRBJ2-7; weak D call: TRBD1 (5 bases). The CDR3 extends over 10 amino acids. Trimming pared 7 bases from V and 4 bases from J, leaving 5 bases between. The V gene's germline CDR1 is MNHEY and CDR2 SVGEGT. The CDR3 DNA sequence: TGTGCCAGCAAGGGGTACGAGCAGTACTTC. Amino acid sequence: CASKGYEQYF.

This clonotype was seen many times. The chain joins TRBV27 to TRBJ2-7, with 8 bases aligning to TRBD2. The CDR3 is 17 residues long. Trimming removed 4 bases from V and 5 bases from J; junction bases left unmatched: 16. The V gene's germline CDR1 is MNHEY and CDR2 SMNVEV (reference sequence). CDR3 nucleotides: TGTGCCAGCAGTTCCCTCGTCAGCGGGAGTAGTGTTCACGAGCAGTACTTC. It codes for CASSSLVSGSSVHEQYF.

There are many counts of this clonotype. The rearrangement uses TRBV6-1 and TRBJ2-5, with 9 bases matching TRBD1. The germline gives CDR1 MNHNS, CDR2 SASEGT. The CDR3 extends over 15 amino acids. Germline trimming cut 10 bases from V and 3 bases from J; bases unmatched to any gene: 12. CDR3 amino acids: CATSPGQGFEETQYF. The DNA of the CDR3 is TGTGCCACCTCACCGGGACAGGGCTTCGAAGAGACCCAGTACTTC.

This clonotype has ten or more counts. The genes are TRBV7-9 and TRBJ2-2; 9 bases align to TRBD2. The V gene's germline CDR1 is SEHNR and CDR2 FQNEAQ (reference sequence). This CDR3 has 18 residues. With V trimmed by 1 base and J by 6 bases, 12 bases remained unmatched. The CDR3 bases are TGTGCCAGCAGCTTAGTCGGCGGGAGGGCCGAAGCGGCCGGGGAGCTGTTTTTT. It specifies CASSLVGGRAEAAGELFF.

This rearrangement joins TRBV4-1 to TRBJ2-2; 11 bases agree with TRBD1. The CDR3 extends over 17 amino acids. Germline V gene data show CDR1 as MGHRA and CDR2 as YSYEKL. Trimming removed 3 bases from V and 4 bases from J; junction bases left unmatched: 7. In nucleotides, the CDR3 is TGCGCCAGCAGCCAGGCGGGACAGGGGGGGACCACCGGGGAGCTGTTTTTT. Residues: CASSQAGQGGTTGELFF.

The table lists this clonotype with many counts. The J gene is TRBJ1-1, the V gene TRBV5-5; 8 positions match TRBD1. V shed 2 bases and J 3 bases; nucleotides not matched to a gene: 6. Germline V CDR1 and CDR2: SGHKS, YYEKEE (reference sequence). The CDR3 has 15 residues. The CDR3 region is CASSFWGTGYTEAFF. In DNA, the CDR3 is TGTGCCAGCAGCTTCTGGGGGACAGGCTACACTGAAGCTTTCTTT. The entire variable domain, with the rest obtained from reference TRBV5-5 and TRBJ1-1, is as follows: DAGVTQSPTHLIKTRGQQVTLRCSPISGHKSVSWYQQVLGQGPQFIFQYYEKEERGRGNFPDRFSARQFPNYSSELNVNALLLGDSALYLCASSFWGTGYTEAFFGQGTRLTVV.